The source of this T cell receptor (beta chain) is a study of regulatory T cells in long-lasting Graves disease. Time point given: newly diagnosed GD, antithyroid drugs for less than 3 months. Scientists built the TCR library using RNA that was extracted from PBMCs. Libraries of TCR beta came from iRepertoire HTBI primers plus Arm-PCR of CDR3 regions. TCRdb re-analysed the multiplex PCR reads in MiXCR, keeping a single row per CDR3 protein. The data hold 550,000 to 650,000 distinct CDR3 sequences, with about 16% observed a single time. The length of the CDR3 is 16 residues. From germline, CDR1 is GTSNPN and CDR2 SVGIG (reference sequence). V was pared by 3 bases and J by 5 bases, with 15 bases of the junction left unmatched. These same data were also listed under a study on T cells in Graves' hyperthyroidism and ophthalmopathy.

V is TRBV30 and J is TRBJ1-1; 7 nucleotides agree with TRBD1. This TCR derives from a man aged 18 to 35 with Graves disease. Sequencing used peripheral blood mononuclear cells (PBMCs), obtained at new diagnosis, from a patient treated with antithyroid drugs. CDR3 in DNA: TGTGCCTGGAGGGGCCCCGCGCGGGGCAGGGGGACTGAAGCTTTCTTT. This translates into CAWRGPARGRGTEAFF.